This entry describes one T cell receptor (beta chain). Trimming shortened V by 5 bases and J by 0 bases, and 15 bases separated the two germline ends. CDR3 length: 16 residues. Germline lookup yields CDR1 PRHDT and CDR2 FYEKMQ (reference sequence). The sample belongs to a study of CD8 T cells in Susac syndrome. RNA totalling roughly 0.45 to 1 ug underwent reverse transcription with random hexamers. TCRdb recomputed calls from the immunoSEQ multiplex PCR reads with MiXCR, one row per CDR3 protein. Among about 150,000 distinct CDR3 sequences listed, over 95% were seen once. CD8+ and CD4+ T cells from blood underwent TCR beta sequencing, which was carried out in a high-throughput format. Isolation of CD8+ and CD4+ T cells was performed negatively, whereas enrichment of TEMRA cells was done by FACS.

This sequence was found in a human donor with multiple sclerosis. Material: CD8+ T cells from PBMCs. The genes are TRBV13 and TRBJ2-3, with TRBD2 as a possible D gene (5 bases). In DNA form, the CDR3 reads TGTGCCAGCAGCCCTAGGACTCCAGGAAGCACAGATACGCAGTATTTT. Translation: CASSPRTPGSTDTQYF.